This note documents a single T cell receptor (beta chain) sequence. TCRdb keeps only in-frame clones here, not all; method: immunoSEQ multiplex PCR. The sample includes over 250,000 clones, around nine tenths seen only once; the top ten take about 2.7%. The data were obtained in a study of blood T cell repertoires in COVID-19. Study as a whole: Acute and convalescent COVID-19 samples came from the United States, Italy and Spain. T cells, B-cell-depleted T cells, or PBMCs supplied cDNA or gDNA.

The sequenced material came from PBMCs or T cells enriched from blood (not recorded which). The sequence came from a woman between 18 and 29 years old who had recovered from COVID-19.

Written as DNA, the CDR3 is TGTGCCAGCAGCCCACCCCCCGGAGGGCTCCAAGAGACCCAGTACTTC. It yields the protein CASSPPPGGLQETQYF. The gene calls are TRBV9 and TRBJ2-5; D perhaps matches TRBD2 (6 bases). Looked up from germline, CDR1 is SGDLS and CDR2 is YYNGEE. V shed 4 bases and J shed 1 base, with 17 bases lying between them. This CDR3 has 16 amino acids.